This TCR beta chain was recorded in a study of blood T cell repertoires in COVID-19 (TCRdb year 2020). About the investigation overall: Collaborator samples came from the United States, Italy and Spain and covered acute and convalescent phases of COVID-19. HLA class I and class II types, where available, came from metadata supplied by the sample provider rather than from assay-based typing. A de-identified subject ID, COVID-19 status, age in years and sex were almost always included in the sample metadata. The samples were drawn from the first 160 participants of the ongoing ImmuneRACE study and from more than 1,000 subjects provided by 6 global collaborators. The dataset comprised deeply sampled blood TCRbeta repertoires from subjects exposed to, actively infected with, or recovered from COVID-19. The repertoires were made available in a free public database intended to serve as a resource for research on the immune response to SARS-CoV-2. The material from the prospective study consisted of cDNA or gDNA derived from T cells, B-cell-depleted T cells, or PBMCs. What the work shows at the level of the full study, not this receptor alone: The quantity of clinical and demographic metadata differed by source and by participant and was supplied without curation.

The immunoSEQ Assay, a bias-controlled multiplex PCR, was used to amplify TCRbeta CDR3 regions from genomic DNA. The published analysis was carried out like this. Within the assay, amplification of reference gene primers was used to estimate how many nucleated cells each sample contained. Sequence reads were collapsed and filtered to measure the absolute abundance of every unique TCRbeta CDR3 rearrangement. For each sample, productive Simpson clonality was calculated as the square root of Simpson's diversity index across productive rearrangements. The clones in this table, taken by TCRdb from immuneACCESS, are in-frame only. Not every clone is retained; where verified, under half of the shortfall comes from an unresolved V gene, and the cause of the rest is unknown. V, J and clone size derive from that table, while D and trimming were established from the DNA sequence. Recorded for this sample are roughly 200,000 clones; 76% of them occurred a single time. About 9% of the sample is held by the ten biggest clonotypes.

Comment on this clone: What antigen it recognizes has not been identified. It has no much larger one-base neighbor in the sample; base qualities were not kept.

Whole blood was collected in K2EDTA tubes by collaborating institutions according to the institutions' own protocols. For TCRbeta analysis, collaborator samples were shipped as frozen whole blood, as isolated PBMCs, or as DNA extracted from either sample type. CDR1 and CDR2, per the germline V gene, are SGHAT and FQNNGV. From its cysteine to its phenylalanine, the CDR3 spans 13 amino acids. Here the CDR3 DNA is all that survives: 39 bases in frame from base 1. The junction shows trimming of 1 base on V and 6 bases on J, plus 9 bases between the germline ends. Rearrangement joined TRBV11-2 to TRBJ1-1; TRBD1 is a weak D gene call, 6 bases matching. The sequence derives from a woman between 50 and 59 years old with active or convalescent COVID-19. Sequenced sample: peripheral blood. CDR3 sequence: CASSLAGAAEAFF. In nucleotides, the sequence is TGTGCCAGCAGCTTAGCAGGGGCCGCTGAAGCTTTCTTT.